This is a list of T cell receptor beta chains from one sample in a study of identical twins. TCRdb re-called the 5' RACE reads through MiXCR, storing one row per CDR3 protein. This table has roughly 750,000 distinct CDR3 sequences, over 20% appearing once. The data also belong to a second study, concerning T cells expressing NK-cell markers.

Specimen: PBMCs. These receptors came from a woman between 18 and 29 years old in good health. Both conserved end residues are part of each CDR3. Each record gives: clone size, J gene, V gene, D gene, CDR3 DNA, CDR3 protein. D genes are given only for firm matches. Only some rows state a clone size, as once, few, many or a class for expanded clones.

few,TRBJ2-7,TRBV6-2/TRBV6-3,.,TGTGCCAGCAGTCCCCGCAGGGACCGGGGGTACTTC,CASSPRRDRGYF
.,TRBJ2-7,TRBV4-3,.,TGCGCCAGCAGCCGTGACGCGTCGGGAGCCTACGAGCAGTACTTC,CASSRDASGAYEQYF
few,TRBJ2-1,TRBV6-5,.,TGTGCCAGCACCGGGAACTCCCATGAGCAGTTCTTC,CASTGNSHEQFF
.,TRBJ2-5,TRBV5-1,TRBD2,TGCGCCAGCAGCAAGGGGACTAGCGGGGGCCAAGAGACCCAGTACTTC,CASSKGTSGGQETQYF
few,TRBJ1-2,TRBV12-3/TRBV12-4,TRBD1,TGTGCCAGCAGTATAACAGGGGGCGCCGACTATGGCTACACCTTC,CASSITGGADYGYTF
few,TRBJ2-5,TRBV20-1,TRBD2,TGCAGTGCCCTGCTCAGCGGGGGCCCCCAGGCCCAGTACTTC,CSALLSGGPQAQYF
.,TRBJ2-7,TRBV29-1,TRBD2,TGCAGCGTCCAGAGCGGGGGGGTCGAGCAGTACTTC,CSVQSGGVEQYF
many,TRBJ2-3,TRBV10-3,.,TGTGCCATCAGTGATCGGGGGAGTGCTAGCACAGATACGCAGTATTTT,CAISDRGSASTDTQYF
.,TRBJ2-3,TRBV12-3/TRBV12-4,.,TGTGCCAGCAGTTTATTTTGGGGAGATGGCACAGATACGCAGTATTTT,CASSLFWGDGTDTQYF
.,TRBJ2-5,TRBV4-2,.,TGTGCCAGCAGCCCCGGATGGGGAGAGACCCAGTACTTC,CASSPGWGETQYF
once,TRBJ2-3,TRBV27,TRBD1,TGTGCCAGTTGCCGGGACAGTAGCACAGATACGCAGTATTTT,CASCRDSSTDTQYF
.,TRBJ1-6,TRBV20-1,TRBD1,TGCAGTGCCCGCAGGGGGCCGGATTCACCCCTCCACTTT,CSARRGPDSPLHF
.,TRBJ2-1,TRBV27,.,TGTGCCAGCGCGCAAGCACGGGGGAGACGAAATGAGCAGTTCTTC,CASAQARGRRNEQFF
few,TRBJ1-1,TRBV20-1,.,TGCAGTGCTACGGACCGCACTGAAGCTTTCTTT,CSATDRTEAFF
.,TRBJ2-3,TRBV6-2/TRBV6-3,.,TGTGCCAGCAGTTATTCCCGGGACTCGCAGTATTTT,CASSYSRDSQYF
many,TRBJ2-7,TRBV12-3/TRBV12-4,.,TGTGCCAGCAGTCTGACTCCCTACGAGCAGTACTTC,CASSLTPYEQYF
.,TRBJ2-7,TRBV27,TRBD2,TGTGCCAGCAGTTTATCGACGGGGGGGCTAGAGTACGAGCAGTACTTC,CASSLSTGGLEYEQYF
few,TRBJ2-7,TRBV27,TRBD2,TGTGCCAGCAGCCGGGACTATACATACGAGCAGTACTTC,CASSRDYTYEQYF
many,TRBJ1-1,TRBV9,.,TGTGCCAGCAGCGATGATGGCAGCCCCTACACTGAAGCTTTCTTT,CASSDDGSPYTEAFF
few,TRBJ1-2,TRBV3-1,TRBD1,TGTGCCAGCAGACACACGAGGACAGGGGGCTACACCTTC,CASRHTRTGGYTF
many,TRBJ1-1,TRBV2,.,TGTGCCAGCCCGCGGATAGGAGCTTTCTTT,CASPRIGAFF
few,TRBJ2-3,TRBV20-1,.,TGCAGTGCTAGAGGAAGTGCGGCAGATACGCAGTATTTT,CSARGSAADTQYF
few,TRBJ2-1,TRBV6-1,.,TGTGCCAGCAGGGAGCTCCAGCCCTACAATGAGCAGTTCTTC,CASRELQPYNEQFF
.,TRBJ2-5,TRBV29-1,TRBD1,TGCAGCGTTGAGACAGGGCGGTGGGAGACCCAGTACTTC,CSVETGRWETQYF
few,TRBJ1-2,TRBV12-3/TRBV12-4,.,TGTGCCAGCAGTTTACGGCAGGGTGCTAACTATGGCTACACCTTC,CASSLRQGANYGYTF
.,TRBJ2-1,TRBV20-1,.,TGCAGTGCTAGTCAGGGGGGGGGGCCCTACAATGAGCAGTTCTTC,CSASQGGGPYNEQFF
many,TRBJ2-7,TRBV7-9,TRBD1,TGTGCCAGCAGCTCAACAGGGGGAATCTACGAGCAGTACTTC,CASSSTGGIYEQYF
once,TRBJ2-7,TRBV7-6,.,TGTGCCAGCAGCCCGCTGGCGGCCCTCAGGCGAACCTACGAGCAGTACTTC,CASSPLAALRRTYEQYF
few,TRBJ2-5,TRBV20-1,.,TGCAGTGCTAGAGCCTCACAGAGCCACCAAGAGACCCAGTACTTC,CSARASQSHQETQYF